The clone carrying this T cell receptor (beta chain) was picked up a small number of times. Its target is not known. The CDR3 sequence is 14 residues long. Per the germline V gene, CDR1 is KGHSH and CDR2 is LQKENI. Trimming removed 1 base from V and 10 bases from J; junction bases left unmatched: 4. This sample is drawn from a study of cytomegalovirus exposure and HLA in healthy donors. Broader study findings: Among donors in an Asian-associated ancestry cluster, a later analysis reportedly found fewer N-insertions than the roughly 680-donor mean.

13 Jbeta primers and 60 Vbeta primers were used for the PCR. Sequencing was performed with immunoSEQ multiplex PCR; in TCRdb, only in-frame clones are kept and a portion is missing. This table has over 150,000 clones, roughly 80% appearing once. This chain uses TRBV18 with TRBJ1-6; 7 bases match TRBD1. Sequenced sample: PBMCs. The source is a young woman in good health and CMV-seronegative. CDR3 nucleotide sequence: TGTGCCAGCTCACCACAGGGGGCGGACTCACCCCTCCACTTT. This codes for CASSPQGADSPLHF. The full variable domain, completed using reference TRBV18 and TRBJ1-6, is NAGVMQNPRHLVRRRGQEARLRCSPMKGHSHVYWYRQLPEEGLKFMVYLQKENIIDESGMPKERFSAEFPKEGPSILRIQQVVRGDSAAYFCASSPQGADSPLHFGNGTRLTVT.